The rows below give T cell receptor beta chains drawn from one sample of a study of sequential checkpoint blockade in melanoma. This table comes from immunoSEQ multiplex PCR, and its TCRdb copy is limited to in-frame clones, with some not included. This table holds around 30,000 clones, 75% to 90% found once. Sequenced material: CD8+ T cells sorted from blood (inferred from file names), taken from a patient given nivolumab and ipilimumab in sequence. Source of these receptors: a human donor with melanoma. CDR3s include the opening cysteine and the closing phenylalanine or tryptophan. Each record gives: V gene, CDR3 protein.

TRBV11-2 CASSPLAGVPSGANVLTF
TRBV10-3 CAISESFGGTGAGQPQHF
TRBV30 CAWSVSNGELFF
TRBV27 CASNLQGAQVYNEQFF
TRBV28 CATRTRRGGYEQYF
TRBV21-1 CASSKGGGTGSNQPQHF
TRBV14 CASSDSGPGPYNEQFF
TRBV6-4 CASSDGTYNEQFF
TRBV6-5 CASSLDRVAGELFF
TRBV5-5 CASSIGQGAPAGELFF
TRBV4-3 CASSQGYGGEQFF
TRBV5-8 CASSWTGGYEQYF
TRBV28 CASLTGDWNTGELFF
TRBV15 CATSQDFNNEQFF
TRBV4-1 CASSQVPGVRSEQYF
TRBV4-3 CASRRGGQALDTIYF
TRBV7-2 CASSPGGTRTQYF
TRBV27 CASRQGSGNTIYF
TRBV27 CASSPTPGSSYNEQFF
TRBV18 CASSPWDREWSQPQHF
TRBV7-8 CASYESYRDTANYEQYF
TRBV11-2 CASSSRLAGGPSTDTQYF
TRBV4-3 CASSQDSGLAGNEQYF
TRBV27 CASAGQGNQPQHF
TRBV10-3 CAISESRESSYEQYF
TRBV10-3 CAIRLGEITDTQYF
TRBV7-9 CASSLASRDGYTF
TRBV28 CASRLDRGLSYEQYF
TRBV7-9 CASTRLAGGSGELFF
TRBV4-3 CASTLSAGLFNEQFF
TRBV9 CASSVETGYTGELFF
TRBV28 CASSLWRDRVAPEAFF
TRBV7-2 CASSLVYAWEQYF
TRBV19 CASRAGDRGVDTEAFF
TRBV19 CATFSGARAFF
TRBV18 CASSPLDLGGGELFF
TRBV30 CAWLGVGSGGNNEQYF